A single sample is the source of the 17 T cell receptor beta chains below, sequenced in a study of OX40 agonist ivuxolimab in advanced cancers. Sequencing was performed with immunoSEQ multiplex PCR; in TCRdb, only in-frame clones are kept and a portion is missing. The data contain about 64,000 clones, roughly 80% of them seen just once; the ten biggest clones take up around 5%. Sequenced material: CD4+ or CD8+ T cells sorted from blood, taken in a trial of the OX40 agonist ivuxolimab. These TCRs come from an adult with an advanced solid tumor such as melanoma, head and neck, liver or kidney cancer.

The chain combines TRBV29-1 with TRBJ2-7; D could derive from TRBD1 or TRBD2 (5 bases each). V was cut by 5 bases and J by 7 bases, with 12 bases left in between. In germline, CDR1 is SQVTM, CDR2 ANQGSEA. The CDR3 sequence is 11 residues long. The CDR3 DNA reads TGCAGCGTTCTTTGGGGGTCTGAGCAGTACTTC. Translated: CSVLWGSEQYF.

For this clone: One junction end disagrees with the germline gene, perhaps due to a read error. This rearrangement joins TRBV5-1 to TRBJ1-2, with 9 bases fitting TRBD1. The CDR3 sequence is 16 residues long. Germline V CDR1 and CDR2: SGHRS, YFSETQ. Here the CDR3 reads CASSEDRGLGVYGYTF. The DNA of the CDR3 is TGTGCCAGCAGCGAGGACAGGGGCTTGGGAGTCTATGGCTACACCTTC. The whole variable domain, filled in from reference TRBV5-1 and TRBJ1-2, reads KAGVTQTPRYLIKTRGQQVTLSCSPISGHRSVSWYQQTPGQGLQFLFEYFSETQRNKGNFPGRFSGRQFSNSRSEMNVSTLELGDSALYLCASSEDRGLGVYGYTFGSGTRLTVV.

This chain links TRBV11-2 with TRBJ2-7, with 10 bases lining up with TRBD2. The CDR3 is 16 residues long. The junction had 6 bases not matched to a gene; V was cut back by 3 bases and J by 1 base. Germline CDR1 reads SGHAT; CDR2 reads FQNNGV. DNA for the CDR3: TGTGCCAGCAGCTTCCCTAGCGGGAGTGGATCCTACGAGCAGTACTTC. This sequence encodes CASSFPSGSGSYEQYF.

The chain joins TRBV6-6 to TRBJ2-2; weak D call: TRBD2 (6 bases). CDR1 is MNHNY and CDR2 is SVGAGI in the germline V gene (reference sequence). The CDR3 spans 15 residues. Trimming cost V 5 bases and J 0 bases, with 10 bases left between them. The CDR3 DNA is TGTGCCAGCAGTACGGGACTGTCGAACACCGGGGAGCTGTTTTTT. Its protein is CASSTGLSNTGELFF.

The chain has TRBV5-6 and TRBJ1-3; possibly TRBD1 for D (5 bases). The V and J ends lost 0 bases and 1 base respectively, with 8 bases between them. Germline-derived CDR1 and CDR2 are SGHDT and YYEEEE. This CDR3 contains 15 residues. The CDR3 loop reads CASSLVRGSGNTIYF. The CDR3 bases are TGTGCCAGCAGCTTGGTCCGGGGGTCTGGAAACACCATATATTTT.

V usage is TRBV2 and J usage is TRBJ2-5; 11 nucleotides match TRBD2. With the DNA end fitting TRBJ2-7 better, the J assignment may be wrong. Per the germline V gene, CDR1 is SNHLY and CDR2 is FYNNEI. CDR3 size: 15 residues. CDR3 DNA sequence: TGTGCCAGCAGTGAACTAGCGGGAGGACCCTACGAGCAGTACTTC. Translation gives CASSELAGGPYEQYF.

J is TRBJ2-6 and V is TRBV9; TRBD2 matches 10 bases. Germline loops: CDR1 SGDLS, CDR2 YYNGEE. The CDR3 runs to 13 residues. Trimming took 5 bases from V and 10 from J; bases not matched to a gene: 3. The CDR3 DNA reads as TGTGCCAGCAGTCTAGCGGGGGTGAACGTCCTGACTTTC. This translates into CASSLAGVNVLTF.

This clone was observed a few times. The chain joins TRBV27 to TRBJ1-1; the match to TRBD1 covers 8 bases. Germline V gene sequence: CDR1 MNHEY, CDR2 SMNVEV (reference sequence). The V and J ends lost 6 bases and 5 bases, in that order; junction bases with no gene match: 8. This CDR3 has 14 amino acids. The CDR3 nucleotides read TGTGCCAGCAGCCTACAGGGGGGATGGACTGAAGCTTTCTTT. Translation: CASSLQGGWTEAFF.

This clone was observed a few times. The CDR3 DNA follows: TGTGCCAGCAGCTTGGACAGCTCCTATAATTCACCCCTCCACTTT. Amino acids: CASSLDSSYNSPLHF. The chain combines TRBV5-4 with TRBJ1-6; D ambiguous. This CDR3 spans 15 amino acids. V was shortened by 0 bases and J by 0 bases, with 4 bases between the two germline ends. Germline values: CDR1 SGHNT, CDR2 YYREEE (reference sequence). Filled out from reference TRBV5-4 and TRBJ1-6, the complete variable domain reads ETGVTQSPTHLIKTRGQQVTLRCSSQSGHNTVSWYQQALGQGPQFIFQYYREEENGRGNFPPRFSGLQFPNYSSELNVNALELDDSALYLCASSLDSSYNSPLHFGNGTRLTVT.

The chain is built from TRBV19 and TRBJ2-1, with TRBD1 matching 9 bases. The CDR3 loop spans 16 amino acids. The junction had 7 bases not matched to a gene; V was cut back by 0 bases and J by 7 bases. CDR1 LNHDA and CDR2 SQIVND come from the germline V gene (reference sequence). This CDR3 reads CASSIDQGQGWNEQFF. The CDR3 DNA is TGTGCCAGTAGTATAGATCAGGGACAGGGTTGGAATGAGCAGTTCTTC. Together with reference TRBV19 and TRBJ2-1, the CDR3 gives the full variable domain: DGGITQSPKYLFRKEGQNVTLSCEQNLNHDAMYWYRQDPGQGLRLIYYSQIVNDFQKGDIAEGYSVSREKKESFPLTVTSAQKNPTAFYLCASSIDQGQGWNEQFFGPGTRLTVL.

This clone came up once. V and J are TRBV7-2 and TRBJ1-1; maybe TRBD1 (6 bases). The germline V and J ends were trimmed by 3 bases and 2 bases, with 7 bases remaining between them. This CDR3 has 13 residues. Per the germline V gene, CDR1 is SGHTA and CDR2 is FQGNSA. CDR3 bases: TGTGCCAGCAGCTTGGACAGAAACACTGAAGCTTTCTTT. Protein product: CASSLDRNTEAFF.

The rearrangement joins TRBV28 to TRBJ1-1; D ambiguous. Germline lookup yields CDR1 MDHEN and CDR2 SYDVKM. V shed 6 bases and J shed 3 bases, with 11 bases lying between them. CDR3 length: 13 residues. CDR3 in amino acids: CASSAIRDTEAFF. The CDR3 nucleotides are TGTGCCAGCAGCGCTATTAGGGACACTGAAGCTTTCTTT.

V is TRBV9 and J is TRBJ1-2; D unclear. The CDR3 length is 15 residues. Germline CDR1 is SGDLS and CDR2 is YYNGEE. V shed 1 base and J shed 6 bases, with 16 bases lying between them. CDR3 in DNA: TGTGCCAGCAGCGTAAAAGACTGGGCGCCACATGGCTACACCTTC. The encoded protein is CASSVKDWAPHGYTF.

The chain carries TRBV10-3 and TRBJ2-5; possibly TRBD1 for D (6 bases). From germline, CDR1 is ENHRY and CDR2 SYGVKD. The CDR3 length is 14 residues. Deletions cut 8 bases from V and 4 bases from J, with 17 bases between. The DNA for the CDR3 is TGTGCCATCCGGGACATCCCGGCCGGAGAGACCCAGTACTTC. Translated, it gives CAIRDIPAGETQYF.

This chain links TRBV29-1 with TRBJ2-7; 9 nucleotides line up with TRBD1. Germline trimming cut 6 bases from V and 2 bases from J; bases unmatched to any gene: 5. The germline CDR1 and CDR2 sequences are SQVTM and ANQGSEA. CDR3 length: 13 amino acids. As DNA, the CDR3 is TGCAGCGTGGGGACAGGGTCTGCCTACGAGCAGTACTTC. This translates into CSVGTGSAYEQYF.

This sequence joins TRBV5-8 and TRBJ2-2; 9 bases are a match to TRBD2. Trimming removed 2 bases from V and 4 bases from J; junction bases left unmatched: 12. This CDR3 is 18 amino acids long. CDR1 is SGHTS, CDR2 YDEGEE, per germline. CDR3 sequence (DNA): TGTGCCAGCAGCTTCTCCCCTGTGGCGGGAGGGTCCACCGGGGAGCTGTTTTTT. This sequence encodes CASSFSPVAGGSTGELFF.

This clone was seen a handful of times. The chain uses TRBV30 and TRBJ1-5; D might be TRBD1 (6 bases). The CDR3 covers 14 residues. Trimming stripped 0 bases from V and 10 bases from J, with 16 bases between. CDR1 is GTSNPN and CDR2 is SVGIG in the germline V gene (reference sequence). DNA for the CDR3: TGTGCCTGGAGTGTAACAGGGTATGTTGCCCCCCAGCATTTT. Amino acids: CAWSVTGYVAPQHF.